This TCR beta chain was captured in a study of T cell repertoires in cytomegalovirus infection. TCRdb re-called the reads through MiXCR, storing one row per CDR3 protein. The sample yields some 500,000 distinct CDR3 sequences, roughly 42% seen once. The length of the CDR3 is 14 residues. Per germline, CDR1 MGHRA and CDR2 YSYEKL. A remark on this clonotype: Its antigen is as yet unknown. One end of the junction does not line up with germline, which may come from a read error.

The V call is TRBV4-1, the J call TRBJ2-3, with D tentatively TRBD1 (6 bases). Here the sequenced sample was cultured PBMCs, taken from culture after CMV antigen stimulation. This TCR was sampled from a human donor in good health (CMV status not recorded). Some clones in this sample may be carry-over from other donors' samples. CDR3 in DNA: TGCACCAGCAGCCAAGAACCGGACAGCTATACGCAGTATTTT. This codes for CTSSQEPDSYTQYF.